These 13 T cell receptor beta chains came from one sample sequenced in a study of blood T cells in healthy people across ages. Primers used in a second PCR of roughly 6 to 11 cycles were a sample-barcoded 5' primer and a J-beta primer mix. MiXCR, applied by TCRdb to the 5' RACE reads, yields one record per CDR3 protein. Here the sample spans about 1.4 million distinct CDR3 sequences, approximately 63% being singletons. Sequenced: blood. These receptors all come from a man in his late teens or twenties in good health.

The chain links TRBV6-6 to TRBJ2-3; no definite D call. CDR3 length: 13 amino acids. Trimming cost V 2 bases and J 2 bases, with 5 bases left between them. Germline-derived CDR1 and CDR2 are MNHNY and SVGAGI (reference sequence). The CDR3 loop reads CASSYTVTDTQYF. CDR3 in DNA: TGTGCCAGCAGTTACACCGTCACAGATACGCAGTATTTT.

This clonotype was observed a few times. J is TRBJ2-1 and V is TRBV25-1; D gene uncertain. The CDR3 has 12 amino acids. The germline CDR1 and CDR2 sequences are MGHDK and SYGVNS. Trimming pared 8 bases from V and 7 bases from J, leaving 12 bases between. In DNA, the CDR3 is TGTGCCAGCGGTAAAACGAGTAATGAGCAGTTCTTC. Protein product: CASGKTSNEQFF.

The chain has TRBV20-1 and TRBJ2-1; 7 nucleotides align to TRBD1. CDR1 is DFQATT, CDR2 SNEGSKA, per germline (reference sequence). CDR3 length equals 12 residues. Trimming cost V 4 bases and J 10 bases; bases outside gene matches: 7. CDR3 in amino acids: CSAMVGGYEQFF. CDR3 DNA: TGCAGTGCTATGGTAGGGGGCTACGAGCAGTTCTTC.

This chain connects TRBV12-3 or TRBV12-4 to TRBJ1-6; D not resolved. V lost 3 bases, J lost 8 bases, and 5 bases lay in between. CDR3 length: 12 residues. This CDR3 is CASSFVDSPLHF. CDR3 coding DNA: TGTGCCAGCAGTTTTGTGGATTCACCCCTCCACTTT.

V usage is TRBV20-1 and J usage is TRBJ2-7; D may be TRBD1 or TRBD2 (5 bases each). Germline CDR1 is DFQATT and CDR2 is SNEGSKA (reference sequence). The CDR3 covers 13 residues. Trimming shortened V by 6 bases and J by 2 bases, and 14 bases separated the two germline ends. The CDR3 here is CSARGPSPYEQYF. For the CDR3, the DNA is TGCAGTGCGAGGGGACCAAGTCCCTACGAGCAGTACTTC.

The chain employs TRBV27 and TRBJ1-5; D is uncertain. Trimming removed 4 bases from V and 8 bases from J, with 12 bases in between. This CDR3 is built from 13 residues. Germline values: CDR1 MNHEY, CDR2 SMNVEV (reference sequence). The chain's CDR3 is CASSSQYGKPQHF. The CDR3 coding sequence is TGTGCCAGCAGTTCCCAATATGGCAAGCCCCAGCATTTT.

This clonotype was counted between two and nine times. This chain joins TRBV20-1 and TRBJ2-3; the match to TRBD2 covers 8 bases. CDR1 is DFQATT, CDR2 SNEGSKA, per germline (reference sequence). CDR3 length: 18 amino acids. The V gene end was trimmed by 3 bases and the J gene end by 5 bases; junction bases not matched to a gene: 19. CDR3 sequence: CSARTLPFGTRGEDTQYF. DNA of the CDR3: TGCAGTGCTAGGACCTTGCCTTTCGGGACTAGAGGGGAAGATACGCAGTATTTT.

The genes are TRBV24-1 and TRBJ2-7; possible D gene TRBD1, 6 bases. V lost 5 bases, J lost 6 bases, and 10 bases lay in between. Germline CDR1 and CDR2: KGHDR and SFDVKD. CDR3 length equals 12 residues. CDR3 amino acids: CATSGGGAEQYF. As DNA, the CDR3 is TGTGCCACCAGTGGTGGGGGCGCCGAGCAGTACTTC.

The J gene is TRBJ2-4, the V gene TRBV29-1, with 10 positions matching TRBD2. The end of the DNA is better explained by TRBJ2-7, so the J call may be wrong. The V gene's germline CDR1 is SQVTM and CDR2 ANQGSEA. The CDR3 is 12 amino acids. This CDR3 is CSVAGGGYEQYF. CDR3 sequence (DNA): TGCAGCGTAGCGGGAGGGGGCTACGAGCAGTACTTC.

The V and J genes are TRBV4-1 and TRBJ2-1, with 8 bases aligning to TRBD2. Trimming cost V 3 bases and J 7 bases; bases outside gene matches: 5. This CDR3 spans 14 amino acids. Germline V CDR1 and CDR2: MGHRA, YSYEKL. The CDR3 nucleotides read TGCGCCAGCAGCCATATAAGCGGGAGTAATGAGCAGTTCTTC. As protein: CASSHISGSNEQFF.

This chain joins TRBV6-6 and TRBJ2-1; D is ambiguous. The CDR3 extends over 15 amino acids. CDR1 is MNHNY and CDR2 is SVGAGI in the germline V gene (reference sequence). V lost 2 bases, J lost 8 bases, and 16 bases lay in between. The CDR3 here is CASSYQTRRIDEQFF. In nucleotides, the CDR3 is TGTGCCAGCAGTTACCAGACTCGCCGTATCGATGAGCAGTTCTTC.

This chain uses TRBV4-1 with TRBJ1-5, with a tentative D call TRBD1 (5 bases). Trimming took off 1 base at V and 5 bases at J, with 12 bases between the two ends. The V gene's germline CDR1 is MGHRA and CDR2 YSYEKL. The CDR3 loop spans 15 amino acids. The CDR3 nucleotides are TGCGCCAGCAGCCAAGGGGTTGGGGGAGATCAGCCCCAGCATTTT. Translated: CASSQGVGGDQPQHF.

The CDR3 coding sequence is TGCGCCAGCAGCCAAGTCCAGTTCGGGACTGGGGGCTACACCTTC. The encoded protein is CASSQVQFGTGGYTF. V usage is TRBV4-1 and J usage is TRBJ1-2, with D perhaps TRBD1 (5 bases). With 1 base removed from V and 8 bases from J, the gap between germline ends came to 17 bases. Germline CDR1 is MGHRA and CDR2 is YSYEKL. The CDR3 consists of 15 residues.